These 23 T cell receptor beta chains share one sample of origin, sequenced in a study of T-cell memory formation after mild COVID-19. Using its own MiXCR run on the 5' RACE reads, TCRdb lists one record per CDR3 protein. The data show 90,000 to 120,000 distinct CDR3 sequences, approximately 14% seen once. Specimen: PBMCs or a T cell subset sorted from them (not recorded which). These receptors originate from a man between 18 and 29 years old who had mild COVID-19 (a few samples of this study predate the infection). Cell type and time point are not known.

This clonotype has a handful of counts. The chain joins TRBV5-1 to TRBJ2-7; D ambiguous. The ends were cut back, 4 bases at V and 2 bases at J, with 13 bases in the middle. The CDR3 runs to 14 residues. Germline CDR1 SGHRS, CDR2 YFSETQ. Here the CDR3 reads CASSQSPRAYEQYV. The CDR3 DNA is TGCGCCAGCAGCCAGTCTCCAAGGGCCTACGAGCAGTACGTC.

The rearrangement uses TRBV29-1 and TRBJ2-2, with D hard to call. From germline, CDR1 is SQVTM and CDR2 ANQGSEA. Trimming removed 4 bases at V and 6 bases at J, with 9 bases between. The CDR3 is 12 residues long. CDR3 nucleotide sequence: TGCAGCGTTGTGCACTACGCCGGGGAGCTGTTTTTT. Its translation: CSVVHYAGELFF.

This clonotype was seen a few times. The chain couples TRBV12-3 or TRBV12-4 to TRBJ1-1, with a possible D match to TRBD1 (5 bases). The V gene lost 7 bases and the J gene lost 6 bases, with 27 bases spanning the gap. The CDR3 is 17 residues long. In DNA form, the CDR3 reads TGTGCCAGCATCTCACTGGGGGTCGGGTGGGAAAACGCTGAAGCTTTCTTT. This gives the protein CASISLGVGWENAEAFF.

The V gene is TRBV30, the J gene TRBJ2-7, with a tentative D call TRBD1 (6 bases). Germline V CDR1 and CDR2: GTSNPN, SVGIG (reference sequence). V lost 8 bases, J lost 1 base, and 15 bases lay in between. The CDR3 spans 13 residues. The CDR3 spells CARLEDSSYEQYF. CDR3 sequence (DNA): TGTGCCCGACTGGAGGACAGTTCCTACGAGCAGTACTTC.

This clonotype was observed a few times. The CDR3 DNA is TGCGCCAGCAGCCAAGAGATGGGGGCTCTGTTTTTT. This translates into CASSQEMGALFF. The chain has TRBV4-1 and TRBJ1-4, with D maybe TRBD1 (6 bases). Trimming cost V 0 bases and J 14 bases, with 10 bases left between them. Germline V CDR1 and CDR2: MGHRA, YSYEKL. The CDR3 totals 12 residues.

The chain carries TRBV6-6 and TRBJ2-1, with 7 bases that match TRBD1. CDR1 is MNHNY, CDR2 SVGAGI, per germline (reference sequence). CDR3 size: 16 residues. Losses at the gene ends were 2 bases for V and 4 bases for J; bases not matched to a gene: 8. The CDR3 nucleotides read TGTGCCAGCAGTTACCCGACCGGGACAGCTTACAATGAGCAGTTCTTC. Its protein product is CASSYPTGTAYNEQFF.

The rearrangement uses TRBV20-1 and TRBJ2-7; 7 bases are a match to TRBD2. Germline V gene data show CDR1 as DFQATT and CDR2 as SNEGSKA (reference sequence). With 4 bases clipped from V and 2 bases from J, the junction kept 5 bases outside the gene matches. This CDR3 is 13 amino acids long. The CDR3 region is CSAIGTKTYEQYF. The CDR3 DNA follows: TGCAGTGCTATCGGGACTAAAACCTACGAGCAGTACTTC.

This clonotype occurred a few times. The genes are TRBV4-1 and TRBJ2-4; the D is unclear. There are 14 residues in the CDR3. Per germline, CDR1 MGHRA and CDR2 YSYEKL. The V gene lost 1 base and the J gene lost 6 bases, with 10 bases spanning the gap. CDR3 sequence (DNA): TGCGCCAGCAGCCAAGCCCCCAGCCGAAACATTCAGTACTTC. Protein: CASSQAPSRNIQYF.

The J gene is TRBJ2-1, the V gene TRBV6-2 or TRBV6-3; possibly TRBD1 or TRBD2 for D (6 bases each). There are 16 residues in the CDR3. The V gene's germline CDR1 is MNHEY and CDR2 SVGEGT. The ends were cut back, 5 bases at V and 7 bases at J, with 21 bases in the middle. The CDR3 DNA sequence: TGTGCCAGCAGTCACCACATTATCGGGGGCGTGAATGAGCAGTTCTTC. This codes for CASSHHIIGGVNEQFF.

The chain recombines TRBV4-1 with TRBJ2-5; the D is unclear. Trimming left V 2 bases short and J 5 bases short, with 15 bases between. CDR3 size: 15 residues. Germline CDR1 and CDR2: MGHRA and YSYEKL. The CDR3 DNA reads TGCGCCAGCAGCCAATTCTTGGGCTTGGGGGAGACCCAGTACTTC. Its translation: CASSQFLGLGETQYF.

This clonotype has just a few counts. The chain carries TRBV7-9 and TRBJ2-7; perhaps TRBD1 as D (6 bases). The CDR3 runs 14 residues. Trimming took off 1 base at V and 2 bases at J, with 9 bases between the two ends. The V gene's germline CDR1 is SEHNR and CDR2 FQNEAQ (reference sequence). The CDR3 sequence is CASSLGGLPYEQYF. The CDR3 bases are TGTGCCAGCAGCTTAGGGGGGCTGCCCTACGAGCAGTACTTC.

CDR3 region: CAVDRANYNYGYTF. The CDR3 nucleotides are TGTGCTGTGGACAGGGCGAATTATAACTATGGCTACACCTTC. The chain links TRBV12-3 or TRBV12-4 to TRBJ1-2; 8 bases line up with TRBD1. CDR3 length: 14 amino acids.

The gene calls are TRBV6-6 and TRBJ1-1; 9 nucleotides agree with TRBD1. CDR1 and CDR2 (germline): MNHNY, SVGAGI (reference sequence). This CDR3 has 16 amino acids. V shed 6 bases, J shed 0 bases, and the junction held 8 bases outside the gene matches. CDR3 nucleotide sequence: TGTGCCAGCAGCTGGACAGGGGTGGCCCTGAACACTGAAGCTTTCTTT. Its translation: CASSWTGVALNTEAFF.

The chain recombines TRBV6-5 with TRBJ2-5, with 9 positions matching TRBD2. CDR3 size: 16 residues. The germline CDR1 and CDR2 sequences are MNHEY and SVGAGI. The trim removed 0 bases at V and 4 bases at J, leaving 6 bases unmatched. The CDR3 nucleotides read TGTGCCAGCAGTTACTCTAGCGGGGGTATTCTAGAGACCCAGTACTTC. Its protein product is CASSYSSGGILETQYF.

This clonotype was seen a few times. This rearrangement joins TRBV6-5 to TRBJ1-2, with 8 positions matching TRBD1. The germline V gene encodes CDR1 MNHEY and CDR2 SVGAGI. The CDR3 totals 14 residues. Germline trimming cut 4 bases from V and 8 bases from J; bases unmatched to any gene: 9. The chain's CDR3 is CASSFSDRAGGYTF. In nucleotides, the CDR3 is TGTGCCAGCAGTTTCTCGGACAGGGCCGGAGGCTACACCTTC.

This clonotype occurred a few times. The chain has TRBV2 and TRBJ2-5, with D uncertain. The CDR3 is 11 residues long. V shed 4 bases and J shed 5 bases, with 5 bases lying between them. Germline V CDR1 and CDR2: SNHLY, FYNNEI. CDR3 nucleotide sequence: TGTGCCAGCAGTGCCCCGGAGACCCAGTACTTC. Translation gives CASSAPETQYF.

This clonotype was seen at least ten times. The chain employs TRBV12-3 or TRBV12-4 and TRBJ2-1; TRBD2 matches 15 bases. V lost 6 bases and J lost 6; bases outside the gene matches: 6. The CDR3 covers 16 residues. The CDR3 here is CASRGTSGGKVNEQFF. CDR3 DNA sequence: TGTGCCAGCAGGGGGACTAGCGGGGGGAAAGTCAATGAGCAGTTCTTC.

There are many counts of this clonotype. This chain links TRBV30 with TRBJ2-1; D gene uncertain. This CDR3 region has 11 residues. Trimming left V 5 bases short and J 7 bases short, with 9 bases between. Germline V gene data show CDR1 as GTSNPN and CDR2 as SVGIG (reference sequence). Here the CDR3 reads CAWGLSNEQFF. In DNA, the CDR3 is TGTGCCTGGGGCCTCTCAAATGAGCAGTTCTTC.

There are many counts of this clonotype. The chain combines TRBV19 with TRBJ1-2; D not certain. Trimming left V 7 bases short and J 7 bases short, with 7 bases between. The germline CDR1 and CDR2 sequences are LNHDA and SQIVND (reference sequence). This CDR3 spans 10 amino acids. Here the CDR3 DNA reads TGTGCCAGTAAGGGAGGTGGCTACACCTTC. Its translation: CASKGGGYTF.

The chain combines TRBV29-1 with TRBJ2-2; the D gene is possibly TRBD1 (6 bases). Trimming took off 7 bases at V and 6 bases at J, with 9 bases between the two ends. The CDR3 sequence is 11 residues long. In germline, CDR1 is SQVTM, CDR2 ANQGSEA. This chain's CDR3 is CSAGAAGELFF. The CDR3 nucleotides read TGCAGCGCAGGGGCGGCCGGGGAGCTGTTTTTT.

This clonotype was picked up many times. The chain combines TRBV12-3 or TRBV12-4 with TRBJ2-1; D is undetermined. The length of the CDR3 is 11 residues. Between the trimmed V and J ends, which lost 3 bases and 9 bases, there was a span of 6 bases. This CDR3 reads CASSFRLEQFF. CDR3 nucleotides: TGTGCCAGCAGTTTTAGGCTTGAGCAGTTCTTC.

This clonotype was recorded a few times. The V gene is TRBV5-1, the J gene TRBJ1-6; 12 positions agree with TRBD1. The V and J ends lost 6 bases and 7 bases, in that order; junction bases with no gene match: 11. This CDR3 is built from 17 residues. Germline values: CDR1 SGHRS, CDR2 YFSETQ. Written as DNA, the CDR3 is TGCGCCAGCACGGATCTGGGACAGGGGGCCCGGAATTCACCCCTCCACTTT. Protein sequence: CASTDLGQGARNSPLHF.

This clonotype has a handful of counts. The chain couples TRBV6-2 or TRBV6-3 to TRBJ2-3, with TRBD2 matching 7 bases. The V gene end was trimmed by 2 bases and the J gene end by 1 base; junction bases not matched to a gene: 6. This CDR3 region has 16 residues. The germline CDR1 and CDR2 sequences are MNHEY and SVGEGT. The CDR3 nucleotides read TGTGCCAGCAGTTACATACCTAGCGGACGCACAGATACGCAGTATTTT. This codes for CASSYIPSGRTDTQYF.